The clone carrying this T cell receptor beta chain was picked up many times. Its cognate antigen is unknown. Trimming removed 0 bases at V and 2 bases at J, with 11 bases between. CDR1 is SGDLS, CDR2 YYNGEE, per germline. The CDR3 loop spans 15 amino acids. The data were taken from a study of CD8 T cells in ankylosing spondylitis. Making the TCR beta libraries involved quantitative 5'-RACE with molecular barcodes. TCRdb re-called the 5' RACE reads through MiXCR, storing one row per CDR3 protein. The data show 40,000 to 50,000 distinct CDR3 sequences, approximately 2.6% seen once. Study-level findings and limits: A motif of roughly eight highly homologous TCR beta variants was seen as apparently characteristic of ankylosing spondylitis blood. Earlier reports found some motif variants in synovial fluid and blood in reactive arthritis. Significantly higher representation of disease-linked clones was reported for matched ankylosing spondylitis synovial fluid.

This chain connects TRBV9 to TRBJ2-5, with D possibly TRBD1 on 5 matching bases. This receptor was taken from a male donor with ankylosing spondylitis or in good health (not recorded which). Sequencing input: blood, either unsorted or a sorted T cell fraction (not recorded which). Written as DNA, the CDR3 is TGTGCCAGCAGCGTAGCAGGGCAGGGACAAGAGACCCAGTACTTC. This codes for CASSVAGQGQETQYF.